This entry lists 6 T cell receptor beta chains sequenced from one sample in a study of T-cell memory formation after mild COVID-19. TCRdb passed the 5' RACE reads through MiXCR, listing each CDR3 protein once. Of 92,000 or so distinct CDR3 sequences in the sample, about 15% were seen once. Sequencing was performed on PBMCs or a T cell subset sorted from them (not recorded which). The receptors were gathered from a man aged 18 to 29 who had mild COVID-19 (a few samples of this study predate the infection). Cell type and time point are not known.

In its sample, this clonotype was seen many times. V usage is TRBV12-3 or TRBV12-4 and J usage is TRBJ2-5, with 10 bases identical to TRBD2. Germline trimming cut 7 bases from V and 3 bases from J; bases unmatched to any gene: 5. The length of the CDR3 is 14 residues. The CDR3 bases are TGTGCCAGCACCTTAGCGGGGGGAAAAGAGACCCAGTACTTC. Translated, it gives CASTLAGGKETQYF.

This clonotype was found a few times. The chain is built from TRBV20-1 and TRBJ1-6, with a tentative D call TRBD1 (5 bases). The CDR3 has 17 amino acids. Between the trimmed V and J ends, which lost 0 bases and 0 bases, there was a span of 12 bases. CDR1 is DFQATT, CDR2 SNEGSKA, per germline (reference sequence). The CDR3 nucleotides are TGCAGTGCTAGAGATTGGGGGGGTGGCTCCTATAATTCACCCCTCCACTTT. Translation gives CSARDWGGGSYNSPLHF.

This clonotype was counted a few times. This chain connects TRBV7-8 to TRBJ1-6; D unresolved. Germline values: CDR1 SGHVS, CDR2 FQNEAQ. The V and J ends lost 0 bases and 7 bases respectively, with 7 bases between them. The CDR3 length is 14 residues. The CDR3 region has the DNA TGTGCCAGCAGCTTAGCTAGAAGGAATTCACCCCTCCACTTT. Residues: CASSLARRNSPLHF.

The rearrangement uses TRBV6-2 or TRBV6-3 and TRBJ2-1; 7 bases map to TRBD2. In germline, CDR1 is MNHEY, CDR2 SVGEGT. The CDR3 runs 17 residues. After removal of 2 bases from V and 0 bases from J, the junction contained 7 bases not matched to a gene. Here the CDR3 reads CASSYEAGQNSYNEQFF. DNA for the CDR3: TGTGCCAGCAGTTACGAAGCGGGGCAAAACTCCTACAATGAGCAGTTCTTC.

The rearrangement uses TRBV7-6 and TRBJ1-1, with D hard to call. V gave up 2 bases and J gave up 11 bases, with 15 bases separating them. In germline, CDR1 is SGHVS, CDR2 FNYEAQ. The CDR3 loop spans 13 amino acids. The CDR3 region is CASSLSLWSGAFF. CDR3 nucleotides: TGTGCCAGCAGCTTAAGTTTGTGGTCCGGGGCTTTCTTT.

This clonotype was seen only a few times. The chain carries TRBV12-3 or TRBV12-4 and TRBJ1-1; 9 positions agree with TRBD1. This CDR3 contains 15 residues. V gave up 1 base and J gave up 6 bases; unmatched junction bases: 6. The CDR3, as DNA: TGTGCCAGCAGTTTAGTCGGGACAGGGTTCCCTGAAGCTTTCTTT. It encodes CASSLVGTGFPEAFF.